The clone carrying this T cell receptor (beta chain) was recorded many times. Its antigen is still unknown. CD4+ or CD8+ T cells, 1 million per library, were used for sorted libraries. Trimming took 5 bases from V and 4 from J, leaving 11 bases between them. The CDR3 contains 12 residues. Per the germline V gene, CDR1 is DFQATT and CDR2 is SNEGSKA (reference sequence). The sample belongs to a study of neurological immune-mediated disorders. The study's findings and limits: TCR-beta repertoires seemed private in all groups, with no expanded CDR3 amino acid sequences shared.

Each TCR transcript was tagged with a 10-nucleotide random UMI during 5'RACE. TCRdb redid the calling of the 5' RACE reads with MiXCR, one entry per CDR3 protein. The sample has tens of thousands of distinct CDR3 sequences, just under 6.5% seen once. This rearrangement joins TRBV20-1 to TRBJ2-5; D possibly corresponds to TRBD2 (6 bases). Sequenced sample: CD4+ T cells from blood. This clonotype was sampled from a woman aged 40 to 55 in good health. The chain's CDR3 is CSAGTLGETQYF. The CDR3 nucleotides read TGCAGTGCTGGGACTTTGGGAGAGACCCAGTACTTC.